A selection of T cell receptor beta chains follows, all from one sample in a study of blood T cells in healthy people across ages. TCRdb re-analysed the 5' RACE reads in MiXCR, keeping a single row per CDR3 protein. The sample includes about 970,000 distinct CDR3 sequences, 51% of them seen just once. Sequenced: blood. The receptors originated from a woman aged 60-75 years in good health. Each CDR3 is given with its conserved first and last residue. The D gene is left open where the match is weak. Some rows have no size entry. The others give once, few or many, or a class for an expanded clone.

abundance: -
j_gene: TRBJ2-7
v_gene: TRBV7-2
d_gene: TRBD2
CDR3nt: TGTGCCAGCAGCCAATGGACTAGCGGGAGGTTGGCCTACGAGCAGTACTTC
CDR3aa: CASSQWTSGRLAYEQYF

abundance: few
j_gene: TRBJ2-2
v_gene: TRBV12-3/TRBV12-4
d_gene: TRBD2
CDR3nt: TGTGCCAGCAGTGCCGGGACTAGTCTTTCCGGGGAGCTGTTTTTT
CDR3aa: CASSAGTSLSGELFF

abundance: once
j_gene: TRBJ2-7
v_gene: TRBV29-1
d_gene: TRBD1
CDR3nt: TGCAGCGTGAAAACAGGGGCTTCGACCTACAATGAGCAGTACTTC
CDR3aa: CSVKTGASTYNEQYF

abundance: few
j_gene: TRBJ2-3
v_gene: TRBV6-2/TRBV6-3
d_gene: -
CDR3nt: TGTGCCAGCAGTTACGCGGAGACTGGCACAGATACGCAGTATTTT
CDR3aa: CASSYAETGTDTQYF

abundance: -
j_gene: TRBJ2-3
v_gene: TRBV7-2
d_gene: TRBD1
CDR3nt: TGTGCCAGCAGCCCCCAGGGGGCGGTCACAGATACGCAGTATTTT
CDR3aa: CASSPQGAVTDTQYF

abundance: few
j_gene: TRBJ1-2
v_gene: TRBV6-6
d_gene: -
CDR3nt: TGTGCCAGCAGTTTGAAGGACTATGGCTACACCTTC
CDR3aa: CASSLKDYGYTF

abundance: few
j_gene: TRBJ2-1
v_gene: TRBV28
d_gene: -
CDR3nt: TGTGCCAGCAGTTTCAGGGACCTCCTTGAGGCCTACAATGAGCAGTTCTTC
CDR3aa: CASSFRDLLEAYNEQFF

abundance: -
j_gene: TRBJ1-1
v_gene: TRBV18
d_gene: -
CDR3nt: TGTGCCAGCTCACCACCAGGGGGGAACACTGAAGCTTTCTTT
CDR3aa: CASSPPGGNTEAFF

abundance: once
j_gene: TRBJ2-7
v_gene: TRBV18
d_gene: TRBD1
CDR3nt: TGTGCCAGCTCACCACCCTGGGACAGCTCCTACGAGCAGTACTTC
CDR3aa: CASSPPWDSSYEQYF

abundance: -
j_gene: TRBJ1-2
v_gene: TRBV20-1
d_gene: TRBD1
CDR3nt: TGCAGTGCAATTCAGGCAGGGGGATATGGCTACACCTTC
CDR3aa: CSAIQAGGYGYTF

abundance: -
j_gene: TRBJ2-1
v_gene: TRBV14
d_gene: TRBD2
CDR3nt: TGTGCCAGCAGCCCCGGCACTAGCGCCAACAATGAGCAGTTCTTC
CDR3aa: CASSPGTSANNEQFF

abundance: -
j_gene: TRBJ2-1
v_gene: TRBV6-2/TRBV6-3
d_gene: -
CDR3nt: TGTGCCAGCAGCCTCCGGGACCAAACACCCAACAATGAGCAGTTCTTC
CDR3aa: CASSLRDQTPNNEQFF

abundance: -
j_gene: TRBJ1-5
v_gene: TRBV28
d_gene: -
CDR3nt: TGTGCCAGCAGTTTATGGACAGTCCGAGGCAATCAGCCCCAGCATTTT
CDR3aa: CASSLWTVRGNQPQHF

abundance: -
j_gene: TRBJ1-1
v_gene: TRBV29-1
d_gene: TRBD1
CDR3nt: TGCAGCGGTGAAGTCACGACAGGGAGGCAAGCTTTCTTT
CDR3aa: CSGEVTTGRQAFF

abundance: once
j_gene: TRBJ2-3
v_gene: TRBV6-5
d_gene: TRBD1
CDR3nt: TGTGCCAGCCAGGGACAGGGTAGGGAGACGCAGTATTTT
CDR3aa: CASQGQGRETQYF

abundance: few
j_gene: TRBJ1-5
v_gene: TRBV12-3/TRBV12-4
d_gene: -
CDR3nt: TGTGCCAGCAGTGTGGTTGGGGCAGATAATCAGCCCCAGCATTTT
CDR3aa: CASSVVGADNQPQHF

abundance: few
j_gene: TRBJ2-7
v_gene: TRBV28
d_gene: -
CDR3nt: TGTGCCAGCAGCGCCCGGGGGTTGGTAAGCTACGAGCAGTACTTC
CDR3aa: CASSARGLVSYEQYF

abundance: -
j_gene: TRBJ2-5
v_gene: TRBV7-2
d_gene: TRBD2
CDR3nt: TGTGCCAGCAGCTCTGATAGCGGGAGAGGAGAGACCCAGTACTTC
CDR3aa: CASSSDSGRGETQYF

abundance: few
j_gene: TRBJ1-2
v_gene: TRBV3-1
d_gene: -
CDR3nt: TGTGCCAGCAGCCAAGAGAAAGGGAACTATGGCTACACCTTC
CDR3aa: CASSQEKGNYGYTF

abundance: -
j_gene: TRBJ2-2
v_gene: TRBV29-1
d_gene: -
CDR3nt: TGCAGCGTCCCGGGACCGATGAACACCGGGGAGCTGTTTTTT
CDR3aa: CSVPGPMNTGELFF

abundance: once
j_gene: TRBJ2-1
v_gene: TRBV20-1
d_gene: -
CDR3nt: TGCAGTGCTAGGTGGCTAGCAGGGGCTATGGAGCAGTTCTTC
CDR3aa: CSARWLAGAMEQFF